This T cell receptor beta chain comes out of a study of PD-1 blockade in classical Hodgkin lymphoma. This CDR3 comprises 17 residues. Trimming took off 0 bases at V and 3 bases at J, with 15 bases between the two ends. The germline CDR1 and CDR2 sequences are LGHNA and YNFKEQ. Regarding time point: cycle 4 day 1 (C4D1), after around six weeks of nivolumab. All patients relapsed after autologous stem cell transplantation, and brentuximab vedotin exposure varied. Researchers pulled CD8+ T cells out of thawed PBMCs using magnetic negative selection. Assay used: immunoSEQ multiplex PCR; TCRdb lists only in-frame clones, some missing. The sample contains 4,900 or so clones, less than 75% of which appear only once.

This TCR was recovered from a human donor with classical Hodgkin lymphoma. This chain joins TRBV4-2 and TRBJ2-1; no firm D call. Sequencing was performed on CD8+ T cells from blood, taken before the fourth cycle of nivolumab. The CDR3 sequence: CASSQDLSTLDYNEQFF. The DNA of the CDR3 is TGTGCCAGCAGCCAAGATCTATCCACCCTAGACTACAATGAGCAGTTCTTC.